These 5 T cell receptor beta chains share one sample of origin, sequenced in a study of Ad26.COV2.S vaccination and SARS-CoV-2 variants (dated by TCRdb to 2020 to 2022). Reading the label with the study, this specimen's treatment or condition is: about 20 received Ad26.COV2.S at low or high dose, single or two shots; several received placebo; per-sample allocation not given. For vaccine and placebo recipients, repertoires were sequenced using samples collected on day 63 after the first injection. Receptors were amplified or captured by the immunoSEQ multiplex PCR assay. TCRdb stores this immuneACCESS table with in-frame sequences only. Part of the clones is absent; in the studies checked, under half of the shortfall reflects unresolved V genes, and no reason is known for the rest. For this sample the table gives about 330,000 clones, of which roughly 90% were detected only once. The ten largest account for 4.5% to 5.5% of the sample.

Here the sequenced sample was peripheral blood, taken in a trial of Ad26.COV2.S vaccine versus placebo. Receptor source: a person aged 18-60 years who received the Ad26.COV2.S COVID-19 vaccine or a placebo.

J is TRBJ1-3 and V is TRBV3-1 (or the pseudogene TRBV3-2); 7 bases match TRBD1. The CDR3 has 14 amino acids. From germline, CDR1 is LGHDT and CDR2 YNNKEL (reference sequence). V gave up 4 bases and J gave up 11 bases; unmatched junction bases: 11. CDR3 nucleotide sequence: TGTGCCAGCAGCCGGGACAGTTTGGTCGGCGCCATATATTTT. Its protein product is CASSRDSLVGAIYF.

The chain recombines TRBV10-1 with TRBJ2-1; TRBD2 matches 10 bases. The CDR3 loop spans 15 amino acids. Germline CDR1 is WNHNN and CDR2 is SYGVQD (reference sequence). The V gene end was trimmed by 10 bases and the J gene end by 8 bases; junction bases not matched to a gene: 14. In nucleotides, the CDR3 is TGCGCCATCCGGAAGAGGGGACTAGCGTCATATGAGCAGTTCTTC. This gives the protein CAIRKRGLASYEQFF.

J is TRBJ1-5 and V is TRBV5-1; TRBD1 matches 7 bases. Trimming cost V 4 bases and J 2 bases; bases outside gene matches: 9. The CDR3 has 16 amino acids. Germline values: CDR1 SGHRS, CDR2 YFSETQ. This CDR3 is CASSVEPTGGNQPQHF. Here the CDR3 DNA reads TGCGCCAGCAGCGTGGAACCTACAGGGGGCAATCAGCCCCAGCATTTT. Full variable domain (missing parts from reference TRBV5-1 and TRBJ1-5): KAGVTQTPRYLIKTRGQQVTLSCSPISGHRSVSWYQQTPGQGLQFLFEYFSETQRNKGNFPGRFSGRQFSNSRSEMNVSTLELGDSALYLCASSVEPTGGNQPQHFGDGTRLSIL.

The chain has TRBV5-1 and TRBJ1-1; 10 bases align to TRBD1. Trimming cost V 5 bases and J 3 bases; bases outside gene matches: 10. The CDR3 has 16 amino acids. Germline CDR1 and CDR2: SGHRS and YFSETQ. CDR3 in amino acids: CASSRQGAVEDTEAFF. The CDR3, as DNA: TGCGCCAGCAGTCGACAGGGGGCAGTTGAGGACACTGAAGCTTTCTTT.

The genes are TRBV11-3 and TRBJ2-7; D ambiguous. Germline V gene lookup returns CDR1 SGHNT and CDR2 YENEEA. This CDR3 has 9 residues. V was cut by 10 bases and J by 5 bases, with 6 bases left in between. This chain's CDR3 is CAIINEQYV. The CDR3 region has the DNA TGTGCCATCATCAACGAGCAGTACGTC.